This TCR beta chain emerged from a study of blood T cell repertoires in COVID-19. At the level of the study: Acute-phase and convalescent COVID-19 samples originated in the United States, Italy and Spain.

Authors' data handling: Reference gene primers were amplified, and this amplification served to estimate nucleated cell counts. TCRdb's table, derived via immunoSEQ multiplex PCR, lists solely in-frame clones and lacks some. For V, J and clone size, that table is used; D and trimming come from the DNA. The sample carries 52,000 or so clones, 90% recorded once. The clonotype was recovered from a human donor in a cohort sampled during active COVID-19. The sample taken for sequencing was peripheral blood.

CDR3 region: CSGRGFAKNTEAFF. CDR3 in DNA: TGCAGCGGCCGGGGGTTCGCTAAGAACACTGAAGCTTTCTTT. The chain couples TRBV29-1 to TRBJ1-1; D perhaps matches TRBD1 (5 bases). V was trimmed by 7 bases and J by 1 base, leaving 16 bases between them. In germline, CDR1 is SQVTM, CDR2 ANQGSEA. CDR3 size: 14 residues.